This TCR beta chain stems from a study of T cells after yellow fever vaccination (dated by TCRdb to the late 2010s). As for the study more broadly: Libraries from fractions with low cell numbers were prepared with the SMART-Seq v4 Ultra Low Input RNA kit. To follow T-cell clones before and after both primary and booster YFV17D yellow fever vaccination, bulk TCR alpha and beta repertoires underwent longitudinal sequencing. Two healthy male donors, one aged 18 to 29 and one aged 30 to 40 years, made up the cohort. Blood was drawn at multiple timepoints before and after primary and secondary immunization, with bulk PBMC replicates and cell subsets isolated.

General study outcomes and caveats: Only two donors were included in the study, so the extent to which the findings can be generalized is limited. Because abundant contaminating clonotypes from the bulk population could be contained in FACS-sorted repertoires, computational filtering was required. The secondary T-cell response was weaker than the primary response but faster, peaking on day 5 instead of day 15. A small share of clonotypes was detected in both CD4 and CD8 compartments, with the overlap likely arising from convergent recombination. Most clones expanded after primary vaccination (almost 98% of CD4 and approximately 86% of CD8) were re-detected after the booster, suggesting that broad memory maintenance occurred.

Sequenced on an Illumina NovaSeq 6000. TCR cDNA was made using 5'RACE template switching, a step that added a universal primer site and unique molecular identifiers. Priming for cDNA synthesis came from both the TCR alpha and TCR beta constant segments. Library amplification involved two PCR steps, and the second step added sample barcodes and sequencing adapters. Sequencing of the libraries was done on either Illumina HiSeq 2500 (2x100 bp) or NovaSeq (2x150 bp). As for the authors' bioinformatics: MIGEC handled demultiplexing of reads and collapsing into UMI consensus sequences, while MiXCR performed V(D)J alignment. Clonotypes responding to the vaccine were identified with edgeR on replicate PBMC samples, with the criteria of FDR below 0.01 and a log2 fold change above 5 up to day 15. Bulk clonotypes were assigned CD4 or CD8 identity according to which sequenced CD4 or CD8 repertoire held them at higher abundance. TCRdb applied fastp at Q25 and MiXCR to the public reads, then kept only in-frame beta chains. When rows share a CDR3 protein, they turn into one entry using the most common DNA and genes. Clone size and V and J calls follow TCRdb, not the original study. The sample table shows about 340,000 distinct CDR3 sequences, and approximately 4.2% are seen once. 20% to 25% of the sample goes to the ten largest clones.

Taken with the paper, the label for treatment or condition translates to: live attenuated yellow fever vaccine strain. At each blood-draw timepoint, two biological replicates of bulk PBMCs were obtained. PBMCs were isolated from peripheral blood using a standard Ficoll-Paque protocol. TriZol was used to extract RNA from bulk PBMCs, CD4 and CD8 fractions, and dextramer-positive and dextramer-negative fractions. V was cut back by 5 bases and J by 2 bases, leaving a gap of 12 bases between them. CDR1 and CDR2 were assigned from the germline V gene as SGHRS and YFSETQ. Measured from the cysteine to the phenylalanine, the CDR3 is 14 residues long. The kept DNA is CDR3 alone, 42 bases in frame from the first base. There are many counts of this clonotype. This receptor's antigen is unknown. Base quality data are lacking; no much larger clone is found one base away.

The material was PBMCs, obtained 5 days after the yellow fever booster vaccination. The rearranged chain carries TRBV5-1 and TRBJ2-3; a tentative D call is TRBD2 (6 bases match). This TCR came from a man between 18 and 29 years old who received the YFV17D yellow fever vaccine. The CDR3 loop reads CASSSSGYTDTQYF. The DNA sequence is TGCGCCAGCAGTTCGAGCGGGTACACAGATACGCAGTATTTT.